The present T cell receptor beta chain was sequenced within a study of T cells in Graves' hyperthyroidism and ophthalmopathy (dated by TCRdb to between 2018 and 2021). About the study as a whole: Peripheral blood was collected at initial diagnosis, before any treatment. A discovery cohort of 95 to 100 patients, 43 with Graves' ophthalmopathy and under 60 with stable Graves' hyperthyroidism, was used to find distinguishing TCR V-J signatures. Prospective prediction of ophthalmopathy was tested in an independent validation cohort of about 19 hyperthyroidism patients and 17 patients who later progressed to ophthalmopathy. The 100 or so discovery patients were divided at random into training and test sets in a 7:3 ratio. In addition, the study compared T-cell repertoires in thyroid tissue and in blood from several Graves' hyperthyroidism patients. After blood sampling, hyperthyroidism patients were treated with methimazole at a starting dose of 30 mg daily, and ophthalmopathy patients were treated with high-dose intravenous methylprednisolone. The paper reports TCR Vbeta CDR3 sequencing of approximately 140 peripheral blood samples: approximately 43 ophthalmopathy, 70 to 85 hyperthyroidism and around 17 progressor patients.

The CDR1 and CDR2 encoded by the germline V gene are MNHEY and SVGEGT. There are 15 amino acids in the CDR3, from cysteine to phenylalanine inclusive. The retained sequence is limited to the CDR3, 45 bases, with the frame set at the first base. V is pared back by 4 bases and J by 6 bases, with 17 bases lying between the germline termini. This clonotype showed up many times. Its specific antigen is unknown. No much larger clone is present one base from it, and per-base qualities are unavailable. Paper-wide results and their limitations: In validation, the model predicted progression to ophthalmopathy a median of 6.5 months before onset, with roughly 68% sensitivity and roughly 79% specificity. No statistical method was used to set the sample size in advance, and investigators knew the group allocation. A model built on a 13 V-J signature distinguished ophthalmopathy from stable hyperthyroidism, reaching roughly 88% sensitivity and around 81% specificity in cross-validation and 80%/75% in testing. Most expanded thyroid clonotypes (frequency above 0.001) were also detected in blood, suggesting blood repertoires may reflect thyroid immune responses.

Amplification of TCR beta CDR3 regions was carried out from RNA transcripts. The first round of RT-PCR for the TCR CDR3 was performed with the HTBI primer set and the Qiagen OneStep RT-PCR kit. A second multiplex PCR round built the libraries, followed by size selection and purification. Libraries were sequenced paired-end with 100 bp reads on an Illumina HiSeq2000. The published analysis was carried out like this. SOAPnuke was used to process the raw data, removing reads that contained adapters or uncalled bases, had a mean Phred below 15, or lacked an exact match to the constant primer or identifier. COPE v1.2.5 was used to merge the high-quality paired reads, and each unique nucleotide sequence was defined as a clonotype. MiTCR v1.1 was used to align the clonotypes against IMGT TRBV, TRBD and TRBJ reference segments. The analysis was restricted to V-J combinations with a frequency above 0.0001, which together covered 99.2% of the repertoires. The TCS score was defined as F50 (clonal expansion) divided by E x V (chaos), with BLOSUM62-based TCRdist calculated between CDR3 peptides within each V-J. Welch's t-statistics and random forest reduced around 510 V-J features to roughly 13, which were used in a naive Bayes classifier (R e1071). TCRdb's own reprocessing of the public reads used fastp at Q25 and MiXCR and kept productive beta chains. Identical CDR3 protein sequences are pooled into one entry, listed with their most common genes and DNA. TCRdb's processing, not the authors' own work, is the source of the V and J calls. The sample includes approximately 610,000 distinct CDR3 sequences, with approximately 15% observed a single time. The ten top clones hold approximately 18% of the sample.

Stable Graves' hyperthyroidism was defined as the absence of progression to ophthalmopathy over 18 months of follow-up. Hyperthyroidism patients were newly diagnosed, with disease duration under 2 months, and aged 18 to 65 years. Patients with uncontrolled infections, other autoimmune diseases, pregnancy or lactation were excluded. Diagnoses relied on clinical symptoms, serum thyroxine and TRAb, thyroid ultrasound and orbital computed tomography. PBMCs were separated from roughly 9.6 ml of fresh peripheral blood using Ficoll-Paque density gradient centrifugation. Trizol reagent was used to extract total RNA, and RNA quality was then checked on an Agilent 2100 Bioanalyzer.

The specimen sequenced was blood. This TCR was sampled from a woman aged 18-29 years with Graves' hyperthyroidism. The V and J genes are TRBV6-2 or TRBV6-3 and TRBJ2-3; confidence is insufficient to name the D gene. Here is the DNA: TGTGCCAGCAGTTTCGGGCCTCTCTTCAGGGATACGCAGTATTTT. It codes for CASSFGPLFRDTQYF.